This T cell receptor (beta chain) was profiled in a study of cytomegalovirus exposure and HLA in healthy donors. Broader study findings: The study found most TCR sequences rare, yet found some public TCRs in many donors.

Germline V gives CDR1 GTSNPN, CDR2 SVGIG (reference sequence). The CDR3 has 15 residues. The V gene end was trimmed by 2 bases and the J gene end by 2 bases; junction bases not matched to a gene: 8. The protocol was immunoSEQ multiplex PCR, while the TCRdb copy is restricted to in-frame clones and leaves out a portion. In the table there are about 280,000 clones, about 86% of which are singletons. Details on this clone: Its antigen remains unknown.

Sequencing used PBMCs. The sequence derives from a woman between 18 and 29 years old in good health and CMV-seronegative. This chain links TRBV30 with TRBJ1-2, with 7 nucleotides matching TRBD1. CDR3 amino acids: CAWSQQGSGNYGYTF. CDR3 DNA sequence: TGTGCCTGGAGTCAACAGGGGTCAGGAAACTATGGCTACACCTTC.